This T cell receptor (beta chain) comes out of a study of OX40 agonist ivuxolimab in advanced cancers. Study context: The dose-escalation group included hepatocellular carcinoma, melanoma, renal cell carcinoma and head and neck cancer.

The study sampled blood at baseline, cycle 4 day 1, and cycle 7 day 1. The assay was immunoSEQ multiplex PCR, and TCRdb's table has in-frame clones only and misses some. Counted here are under 50,000 clones, approximately 86% occurring once; the ten biggest clones make up more than 6.5%. V lost 3 bases and J lost 7, with 16 bases in between. The CDR3 sequence is 15 residues long. Germline CDR1 is LNHDA and CDR2 is SQIVND (reference sequence). The chain has TRBV19 and TRBJ2-1; D possibly corresponds to TRBD2 (6 bases). This specimen consisted of CD4+ or CD8+ T cells sorted from blood, obtained in a trial of the OX40 agonist ivuxolimab. The sequence was collected from an adult with an advanced solid tumor such as melanoma, head and neck, liver or kidney cancer. This CDR3 is CASSMGGYGGNEQFF. In nucleotides, the CDR3 is TGTGCCAGTAGTATGGGGGGATACGGGGGAAATGAGCAGTTCTTC.